This T cell receptor (beta chain) was observed in a study of PD-1 blockade in classical Hodgkin lymphoma. Profiling relied on immunoSEQ multiplex PCR, and the TCRdb table lists in-frame clones only, not all of them. The sample contains about 9,500 clones, about nine tenths of which appear only once. Documented time point: newly diagnosed, previously untreated cHL patient sample. Thawed PBMCs underwent magnetic negative selection to obtain purified CD8+ T cells. Germline V lookup: CDR1 SGHTA, CDR2 FQGTGA. This CDR3 is 18 amino acids long. Trimming at V came to 2 bases and at J to 2 bases, leaving 3 bases not matched to a gene. To note about this clone: The antigen remains unidentified.

Overall study results and limits: In newly diagnosed patients, baseline TCR diversity was reportedly below that of healthy donors.

Sequencing was performed on CD8+ T cells from blood. This clonotype was sampled from a human donor with classical Hodgkin lymphoma. This sequence joins TRBV7-3 and TRBJ2-2; 15 bases are shared with TRBD2. CDR3 in amino acids: CASSLSGLAGGNTGELFF. The CDR3 nucleotides are TGTGCCAGCAGCTTATCGGGACTAGCGGGGGGAAACACCGGGGAGCTGTTTTTT.